This record looks at one T cell receptor (beta chain) sequence and its context. Its antigen is as yet unknown. Germline V gives CDR1 SGHAT, CDR2 FQNNGV. The CDR3 length is 13 residues. V lost 1 base and J lost 2, with 5 bases in between. Exclusion of a patient followed from autoimmune disease history or systemic immunosuppression. Method: immunoSEQ multiplex PCR; TCRdb's copy keeps in-frame clones and lacks some. The sample carries tens of thousands of clones, approximately 91% recorded once. This sample stems from a study of OX40 agonist ivuxolimab in advanced cancers. About the study: Ivuxolimab was administered intravenously to patients at 0.01 to 10 mg/kg every 2 weeks. The study reported partial responses in three patients: one hepatocellular carcinoma, two cutaneous melanoma.

Points from the study as a whole: Researchers report that CD8+ T cells had, on average, more expanded clones than CD4+.

This receptor was identified in an adult with an advanced solid tumor such as melanoma, head and neck, liver or kidney cancer. The chain has TRBV11-2 and TRBJ1-2; D not certain. The sample here was CD4+ or CD8+ T cells sorted from blood, taken in a trial of the OX40 agonist ivuxolimab. The CDR3 region is CASSLVKNYGYTF. The CDR3, as DNA: TGTGCCAGCAGCTTAGTAAAAAACTATGGCTACACCTTC.